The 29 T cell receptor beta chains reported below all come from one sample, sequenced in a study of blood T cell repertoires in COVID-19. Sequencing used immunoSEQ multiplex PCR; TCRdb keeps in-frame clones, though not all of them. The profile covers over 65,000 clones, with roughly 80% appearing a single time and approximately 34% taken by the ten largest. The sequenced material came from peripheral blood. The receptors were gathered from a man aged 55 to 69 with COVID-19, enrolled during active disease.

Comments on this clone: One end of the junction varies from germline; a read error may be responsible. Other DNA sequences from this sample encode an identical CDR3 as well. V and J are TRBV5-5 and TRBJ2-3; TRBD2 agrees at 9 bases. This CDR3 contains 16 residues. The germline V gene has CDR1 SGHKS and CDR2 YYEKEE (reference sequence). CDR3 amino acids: CACRLGGGGRALPGYF. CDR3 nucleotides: TGTGCCTGCAGGTTGGGCGGGGGCGGGAGGGCCCTCCCTGGGTATTTT.

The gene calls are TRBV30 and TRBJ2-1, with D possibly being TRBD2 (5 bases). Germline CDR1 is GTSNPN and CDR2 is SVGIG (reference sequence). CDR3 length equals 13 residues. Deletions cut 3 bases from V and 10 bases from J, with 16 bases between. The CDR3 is CAWRNDKGGEQFF. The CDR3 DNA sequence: TGTGCCTGGAGGAACGACAAGGGCGGGGAGCAGTTCTTC.

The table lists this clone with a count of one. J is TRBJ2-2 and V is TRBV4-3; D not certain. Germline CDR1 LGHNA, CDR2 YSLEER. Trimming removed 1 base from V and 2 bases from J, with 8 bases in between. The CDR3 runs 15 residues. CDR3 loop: CASSQATANTGELFF. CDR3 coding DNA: TGCGCCAGCAGCCAAGCAACAGCTAACACCGGGGAGCTGTTTTTT.

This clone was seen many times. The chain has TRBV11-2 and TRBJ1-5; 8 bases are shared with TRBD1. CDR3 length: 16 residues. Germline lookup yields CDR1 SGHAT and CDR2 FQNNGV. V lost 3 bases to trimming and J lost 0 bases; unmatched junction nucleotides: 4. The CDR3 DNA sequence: TGTGCCAGCAGCTTGGGACAGGAGTATAGCAATCAGCCCCAGCATTTT. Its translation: CASSLGQEYSNQPQHF. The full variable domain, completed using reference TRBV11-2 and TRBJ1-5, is EAGVAQSPRYKIIEKRQSVAFWCNPISGHATLYWYQQILGQGPKLLIQFQNNGVVDDSQLPKDRFSAERLKGVDSTLKIQPAKLEDSAVYLCASSLGQEYSNQPQHFGDGTRLSIL.

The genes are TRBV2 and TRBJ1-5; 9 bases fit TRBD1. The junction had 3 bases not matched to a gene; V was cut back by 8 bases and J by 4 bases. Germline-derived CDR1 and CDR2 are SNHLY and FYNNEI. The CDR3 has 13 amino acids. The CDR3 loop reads CASAGQGNQPQHF. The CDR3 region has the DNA TGTGCCAGCGCGGGACAGGGTAATCAGCCCCAGCATTTT.

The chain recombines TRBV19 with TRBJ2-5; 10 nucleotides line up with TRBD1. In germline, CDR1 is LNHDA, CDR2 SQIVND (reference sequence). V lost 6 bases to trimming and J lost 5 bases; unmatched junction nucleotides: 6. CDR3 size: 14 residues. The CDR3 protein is CASSDRGRRETQYF. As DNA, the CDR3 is TGTGCCAGTAGCGACAGGGGGCGGCGTGAGACCCAGTACTTC.

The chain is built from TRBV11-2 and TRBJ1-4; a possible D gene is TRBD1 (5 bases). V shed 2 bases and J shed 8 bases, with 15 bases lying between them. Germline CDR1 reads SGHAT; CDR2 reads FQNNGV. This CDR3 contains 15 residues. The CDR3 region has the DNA TGTGCCAGCAGCTTAAGGGGAGGTTTTGAGGAAAAACTGTTTTTT. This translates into CASSLRGGFEEKLFF.

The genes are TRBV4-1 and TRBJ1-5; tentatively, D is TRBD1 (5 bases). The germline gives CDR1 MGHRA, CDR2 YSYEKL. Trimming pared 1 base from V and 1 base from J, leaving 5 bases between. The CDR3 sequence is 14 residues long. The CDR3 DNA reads TGCGCCAGCAGCCAAGGGGGCAGCAATCAGCCCCAGCATTTT. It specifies CASSQGGSNQPQHF.

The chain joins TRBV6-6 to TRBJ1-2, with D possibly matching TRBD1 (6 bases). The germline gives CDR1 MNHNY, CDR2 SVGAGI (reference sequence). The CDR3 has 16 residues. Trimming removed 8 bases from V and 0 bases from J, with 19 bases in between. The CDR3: CASCFRDTSSNYGYTF. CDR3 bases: TGTGCCAGCTGTTTCCGGGACACCTCCTCTAACTATGGCTACACCTTC.

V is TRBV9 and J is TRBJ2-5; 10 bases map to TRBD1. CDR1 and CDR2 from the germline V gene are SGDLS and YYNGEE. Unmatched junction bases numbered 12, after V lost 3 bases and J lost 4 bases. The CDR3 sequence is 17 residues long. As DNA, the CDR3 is TGTGCCAGCAGCGGGTTGAGCCGGGACAGGGGAAGAGAGACCCAGTACTTC. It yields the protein CASSGLSRDRGRETQYF.

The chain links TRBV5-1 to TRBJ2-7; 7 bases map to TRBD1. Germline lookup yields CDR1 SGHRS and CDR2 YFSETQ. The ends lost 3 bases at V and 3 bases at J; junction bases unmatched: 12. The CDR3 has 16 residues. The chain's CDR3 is CASSYAPGQRGYEQYF. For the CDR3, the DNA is TGCGCCAGCAGCTATGCTCCGGGACAGAGAGGCTACGAGCAGTACTTC.

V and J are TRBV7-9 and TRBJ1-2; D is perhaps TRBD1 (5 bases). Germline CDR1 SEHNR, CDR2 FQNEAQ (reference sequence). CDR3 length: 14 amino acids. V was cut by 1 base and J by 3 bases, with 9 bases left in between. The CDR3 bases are TGTGCCAGCAGCTTAGAAACAGGATACTATGGCTACACCTTC. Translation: CASSLETGYYGYTF.

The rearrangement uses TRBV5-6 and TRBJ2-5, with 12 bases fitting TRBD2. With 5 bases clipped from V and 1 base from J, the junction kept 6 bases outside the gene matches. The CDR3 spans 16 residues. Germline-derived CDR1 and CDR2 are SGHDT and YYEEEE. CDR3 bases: TGTGCCAGCAGTTCTCCGGGACTAGCGGGCCAAGAGACCCAGTACTTC. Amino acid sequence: CASSSPGLAGQETQYF.

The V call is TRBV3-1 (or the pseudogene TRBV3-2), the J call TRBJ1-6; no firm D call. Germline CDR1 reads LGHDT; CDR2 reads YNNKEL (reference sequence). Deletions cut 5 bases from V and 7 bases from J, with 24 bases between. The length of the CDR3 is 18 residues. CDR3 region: CASSLHVPISYINSPLHF. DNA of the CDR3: TGTGCCAGCAGCTTGCATGTTCCCATTTCATACATCAATTCACCCCTCCACTTT.

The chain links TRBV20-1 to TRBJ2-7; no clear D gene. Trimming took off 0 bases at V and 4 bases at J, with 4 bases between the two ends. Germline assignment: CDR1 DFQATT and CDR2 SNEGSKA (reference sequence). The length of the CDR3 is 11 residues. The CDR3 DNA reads TGCAGTGCTAGAGACCAATACGAGCAGTACTTC. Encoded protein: CSARDQYEQYF.

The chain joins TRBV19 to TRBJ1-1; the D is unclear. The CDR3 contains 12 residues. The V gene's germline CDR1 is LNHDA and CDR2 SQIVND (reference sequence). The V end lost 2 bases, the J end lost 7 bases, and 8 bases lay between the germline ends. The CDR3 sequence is CASSISRGEAFF. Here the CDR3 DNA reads TGTGCCAGTAGTATATCAAGAGGTGAAGCTTTCTTT.

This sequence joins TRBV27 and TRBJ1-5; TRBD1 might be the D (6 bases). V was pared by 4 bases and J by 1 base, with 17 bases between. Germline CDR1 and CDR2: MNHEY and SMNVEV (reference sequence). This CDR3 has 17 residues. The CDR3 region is CASSSNRVTGSNQPQHF. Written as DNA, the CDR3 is TGTGCCAGCAGTTCAAACAGGGTTACAGGGAGCAATCAGCCCCAGCATTTT.

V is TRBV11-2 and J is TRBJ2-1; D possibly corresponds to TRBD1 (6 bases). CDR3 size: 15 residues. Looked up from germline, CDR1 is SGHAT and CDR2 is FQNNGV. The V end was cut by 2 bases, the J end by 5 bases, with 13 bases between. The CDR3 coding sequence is TGTGCCAGCAGCTTATTCGACAGGTCTGACAATGAGCAGTTCTTC. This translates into CASSLFDRSDNEQFF.

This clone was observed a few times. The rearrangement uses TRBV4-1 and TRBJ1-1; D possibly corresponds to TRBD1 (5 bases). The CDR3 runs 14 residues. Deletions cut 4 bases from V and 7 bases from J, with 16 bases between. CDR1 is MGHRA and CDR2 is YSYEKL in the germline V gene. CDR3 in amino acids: CASSPLPPGVEAFF. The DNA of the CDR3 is TGCGCCAGCAGCCCCCTGCCACCGGGGGTTGAAGCTTTCTTT.

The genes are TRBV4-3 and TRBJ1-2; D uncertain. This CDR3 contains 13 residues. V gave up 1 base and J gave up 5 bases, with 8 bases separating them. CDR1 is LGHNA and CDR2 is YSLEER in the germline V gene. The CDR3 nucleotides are TGCGCCAGCAGCCAAGGGTCGGGTTATGGCTACACCTTC. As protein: CASSQGSGYGYTF.

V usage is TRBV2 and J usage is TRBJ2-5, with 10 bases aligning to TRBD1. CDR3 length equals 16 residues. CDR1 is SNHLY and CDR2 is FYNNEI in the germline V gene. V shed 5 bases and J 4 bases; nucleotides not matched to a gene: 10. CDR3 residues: CASSLGQGGSSETQYF. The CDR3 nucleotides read TGTGCCAGCAGTTTAGGACAGGGGGGTTCGTCAGAGACCCAGTACTTC.

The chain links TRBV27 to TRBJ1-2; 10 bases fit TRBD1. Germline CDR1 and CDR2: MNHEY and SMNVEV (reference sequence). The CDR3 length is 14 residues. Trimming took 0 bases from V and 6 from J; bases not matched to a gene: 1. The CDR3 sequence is CASSLSGQGHGYTF. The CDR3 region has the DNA TGTGCCAGCAGTTTATCGGGACAGGGGCATGGCTACACCTTC.

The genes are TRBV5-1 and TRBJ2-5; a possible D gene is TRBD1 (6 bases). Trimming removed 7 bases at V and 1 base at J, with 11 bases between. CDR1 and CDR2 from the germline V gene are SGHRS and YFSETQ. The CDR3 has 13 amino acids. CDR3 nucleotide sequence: TGCGCCAGCTTTGGACAGCTCCAAGAGACCCAGTACTTC. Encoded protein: CASFGQLQETQYF.

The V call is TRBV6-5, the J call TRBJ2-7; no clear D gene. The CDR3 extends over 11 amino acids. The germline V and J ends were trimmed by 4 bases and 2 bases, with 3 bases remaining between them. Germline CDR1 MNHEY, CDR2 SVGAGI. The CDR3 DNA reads TGTGCCAGCAGTTCAACCTACGAGCAGTACTTC. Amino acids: CASSSTYEQYF.

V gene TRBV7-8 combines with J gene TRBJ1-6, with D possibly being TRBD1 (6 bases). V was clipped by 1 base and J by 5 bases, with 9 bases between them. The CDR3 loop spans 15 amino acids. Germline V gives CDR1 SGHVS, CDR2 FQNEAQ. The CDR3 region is CASSLGQGHNSPLHF. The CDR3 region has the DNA TGTGCCAGCAGCTTAGGCCAGGGGCATAATTCACCCCTCCACTTT.

CDR3 region: CASSSDRGRNSPLHF. In DNA form, the CDR3 reads TGTGCCAGCAGTTCAGACAGGGGGCGAAATTCACCCCTCCACTTT. This rearrangement joins TRBV27 to TRBJ1-6, with 10 bases matching TRBD1. CDR1 MNHEY and CDR2 SMNVEV come from the germline V gene (reference sequence). J was trimmed by 7 bases and V by 4 bases; bases with no gene match: 4. There are 15 residues in the CDR3.

This chain's CDR3 is CASSSRQGANEQYF. CDR3 in DNA: TGTGCCAGCAGCTCCCGACAGGGGGCGAACGAGCAGTACTTC. The chain employs TRBV7-2 and TRBJ2-7; 10 bases are shared with TRBD1. The CDR3 is made up of 14 amino acids. Per germline, CDR1 SGHTA and CDR2 FQGNSA. Trimming cost V 4 bases and J 5 bases; bases outside gene matches: 5.

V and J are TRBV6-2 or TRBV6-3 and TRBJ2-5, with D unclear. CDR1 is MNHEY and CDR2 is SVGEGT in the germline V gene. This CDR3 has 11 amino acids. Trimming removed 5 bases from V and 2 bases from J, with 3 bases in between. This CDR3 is CASSQQETQYF. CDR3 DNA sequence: TGTGCCAGCAGTCAACAAGAGACCCAGTACTTC.

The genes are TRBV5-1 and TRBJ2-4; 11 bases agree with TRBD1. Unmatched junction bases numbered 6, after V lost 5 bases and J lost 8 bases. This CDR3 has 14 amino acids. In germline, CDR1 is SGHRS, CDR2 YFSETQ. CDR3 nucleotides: TGCGCCAGCAGTCGAGAGGGACAGGGGGACATTCAGTACTTC. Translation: CASSREGQGDIQYF.